This T cell receptor (beta chain) appears in the sequencing data of a study of early T cells in non-severe SARS-CoV-2 infection. Individual cDNA molecules received unique molecular identifiers during library preparation. TCRdb called the 5' RACE reads again in MiXCR, with one record for every CDR3 protein. The table records approximately 19,000 distinct CDR3 sequences, 5.9% of them present only once. This clonotype has a single count. Germline V gene lookup returns CDR1 LNHDA and CDR2 SQIVND (reference sequence). This CDR3 is built from 14 residues. Trimming removed 6 bases from V and 5 bases from J; junction bases left unmatched: 10.

The chain joins TRBV19 to TRBJ2-7, with 7 bases that match TRBD2. The sequenced material came from whole blood. This TCR came from an adult who was a healthcare worker with PCR-confirmed SARS-CoV-2 infection or an uninfected control (not recorded which). This CDR3 is CASSLRERTDEQYF. The CDR3 DNA sequence: TGTGCCAGTAGCCTGCGGGAGCGGACCGACGAGCAGTACTTC.